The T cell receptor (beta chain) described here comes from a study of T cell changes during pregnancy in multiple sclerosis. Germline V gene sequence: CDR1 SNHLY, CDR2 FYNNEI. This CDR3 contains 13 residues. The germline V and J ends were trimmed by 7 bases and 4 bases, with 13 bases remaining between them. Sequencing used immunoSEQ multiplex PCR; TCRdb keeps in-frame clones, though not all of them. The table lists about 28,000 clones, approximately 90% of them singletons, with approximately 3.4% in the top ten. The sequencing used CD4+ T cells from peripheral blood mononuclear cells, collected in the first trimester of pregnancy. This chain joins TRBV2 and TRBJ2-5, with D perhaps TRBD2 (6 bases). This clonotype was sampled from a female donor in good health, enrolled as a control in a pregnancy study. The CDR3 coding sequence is TGTGCCAGCATGGGGGGTGAGGGAGAGACCCAGTACTTC. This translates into CASMGGEGETQYF.